This TCR beta chain derives from a study of blood T cell repertoires in COVID-19. At the level of the study: From the United States, Italy and Spain came samples of acute and convalescent COVID-19. PBMCs, B-cell-depleted T cells, or T cells were the source of the cDNA or gDNA that made up the material.

In the original analysis: Quantification of nucleated cells was approximated via reference gene primer amplification. Repertoires were generated with immunoSEQ multiplex PCR, while TCRdb's copy carries only in-frame clones and drops some. V and J calls and clone size follow that table, whereas D and trimming were derived from the DNA. Of 130,000 to 150,000 clones in the sample, roughly 84% were seen once. The V gene end was trimmed by 0 bases and the J gene end by 12 bases; junction bases not matched to a gene: 12. The CDR3 consists of 16 residues. CDR1 ENHRY and CDR2 SYGVKD come from the germline V gene.

The sample consisted of peripheral blood. This clonotype was obtained from a human donor in a cohort sampled during active COVID-19. The rearrangement links TRBV10-3 to TRBJ2-1; 9 bases align to TRBD2. The CDR3 region is CAISESQGLADSGQFF. DNA of the CDR3: TGTGCCATCAGTGAGTCCCAGGGACTAGCCGACTCAGGGCAGTTCTTC.